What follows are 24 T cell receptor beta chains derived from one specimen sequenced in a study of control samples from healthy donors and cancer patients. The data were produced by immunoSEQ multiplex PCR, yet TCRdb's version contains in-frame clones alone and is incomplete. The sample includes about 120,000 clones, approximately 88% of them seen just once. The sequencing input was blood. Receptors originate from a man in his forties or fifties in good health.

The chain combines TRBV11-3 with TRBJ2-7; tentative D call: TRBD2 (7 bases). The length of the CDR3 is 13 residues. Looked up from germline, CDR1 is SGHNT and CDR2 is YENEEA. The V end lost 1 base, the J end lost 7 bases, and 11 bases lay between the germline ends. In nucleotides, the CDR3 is TGTGCCAGCAGCTTAGCACAGGGAGGGGAGCAGTACTTC. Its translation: CASSLAQGGEQYF. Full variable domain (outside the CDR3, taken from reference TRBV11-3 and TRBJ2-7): EAGVVQSPRYKIIEKKQPVAFWCNPISGHNTLYWYLQNLGQGPELLIRYENEEAVDDSQLPKDRFSAERLKGVDSTLKIQPAELGDSAVYLCASSLAQGGEQYFGPGTRLTVT.

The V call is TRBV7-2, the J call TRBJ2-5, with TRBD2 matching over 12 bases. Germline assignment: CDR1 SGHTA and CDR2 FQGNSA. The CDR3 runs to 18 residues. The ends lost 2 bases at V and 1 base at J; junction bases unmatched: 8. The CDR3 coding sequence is TGTGCCAGCAGCTTACGGCCGACTAGCGGGGGTCCCCAAGAGACCCAGTACTTC. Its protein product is CASSLRPTSGGPQETQYF.

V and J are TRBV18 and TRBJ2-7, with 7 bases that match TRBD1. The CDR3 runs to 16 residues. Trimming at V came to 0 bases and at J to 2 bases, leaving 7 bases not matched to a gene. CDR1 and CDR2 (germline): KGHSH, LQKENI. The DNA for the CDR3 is TGTGCCAGCTCACCACCGCTCGGCCAGGGGGCCTACGAGCAGTACTTC. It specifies CASSPPLGQGAYEQYF.

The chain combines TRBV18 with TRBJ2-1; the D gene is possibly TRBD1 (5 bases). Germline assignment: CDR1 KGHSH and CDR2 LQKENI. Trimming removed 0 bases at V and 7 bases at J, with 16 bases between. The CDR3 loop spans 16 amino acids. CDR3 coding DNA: TGTGCCAGCTCACCACCATCCAGGGTGGGGCGGAATGAGCAGTTCTTC. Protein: CASSPPSRVGRNEQFF.

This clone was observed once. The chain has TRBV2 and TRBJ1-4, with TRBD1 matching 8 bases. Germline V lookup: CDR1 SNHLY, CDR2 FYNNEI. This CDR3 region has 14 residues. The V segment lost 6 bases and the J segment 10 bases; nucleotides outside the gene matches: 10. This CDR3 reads CASSELRTGSKLFF. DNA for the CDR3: TGTGCCAGCAGCGAACTAAGGACAGGGTCAAAACTGTTTTTT.

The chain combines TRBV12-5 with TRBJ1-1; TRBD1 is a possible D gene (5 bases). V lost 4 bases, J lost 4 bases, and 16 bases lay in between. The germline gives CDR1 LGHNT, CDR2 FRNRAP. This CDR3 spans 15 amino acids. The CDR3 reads CASGWGRGDITEAFF. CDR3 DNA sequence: TGTGCTAGTGGTTGGGGACGGGGGGATATCACTGAAGCTTTCTTT.

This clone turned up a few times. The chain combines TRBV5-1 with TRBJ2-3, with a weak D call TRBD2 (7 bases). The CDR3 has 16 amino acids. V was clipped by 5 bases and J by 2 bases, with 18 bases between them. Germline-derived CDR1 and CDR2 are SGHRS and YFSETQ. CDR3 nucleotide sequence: TGCGCCAGCAGTCGGGGGGCTAGCGGACCCACAGATACGCAGTATTTT. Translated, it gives CASSRGASGPTDTQYF.

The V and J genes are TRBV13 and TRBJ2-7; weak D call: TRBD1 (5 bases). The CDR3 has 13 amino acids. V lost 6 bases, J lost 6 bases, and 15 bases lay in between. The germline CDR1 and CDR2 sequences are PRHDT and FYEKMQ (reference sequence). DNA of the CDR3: TGTGCCAGCAGTGATCTACAGGCCAGCGAGCAGTACTTC. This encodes CASSDLQASEQYF.

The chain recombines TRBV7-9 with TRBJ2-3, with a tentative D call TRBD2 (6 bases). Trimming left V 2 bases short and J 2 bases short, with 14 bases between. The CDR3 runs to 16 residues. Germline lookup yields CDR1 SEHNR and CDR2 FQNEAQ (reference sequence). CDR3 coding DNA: TGTGCCAGCAGCTTAATCCGGGGGTGGCCCACAGATACGCAGTATTTT. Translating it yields CASSLIRGWPTDTQYF.

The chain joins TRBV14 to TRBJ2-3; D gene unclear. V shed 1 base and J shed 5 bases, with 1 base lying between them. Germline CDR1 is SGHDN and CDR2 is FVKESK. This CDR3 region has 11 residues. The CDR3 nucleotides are TGTGCCAGCAGCCAAGGAGATACGCAGTATTTT. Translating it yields CASSQGDTQYF.

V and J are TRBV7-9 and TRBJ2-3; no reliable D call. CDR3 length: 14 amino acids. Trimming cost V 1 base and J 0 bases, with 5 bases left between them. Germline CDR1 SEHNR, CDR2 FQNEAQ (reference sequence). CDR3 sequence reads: CASSLVDSTDTQYF. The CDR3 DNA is TGTGCCAGCAGCTTAGTAGATAGCACAGATACGCAGTATTTT.

The CDR3 DNA reads TGTGCCAGCAGCTTGGATCCAGGGGGCTATGGCTACACCTTC. As protein: CASSLDPGGYGYTF. The chain couples TRBV5-5 to TRBJ1-2; 7 bases are shared with TRBD1. This CDR3 region has 14 residues. Germline V gene data show CDR1 as SGHKS and CDR2 as YYEKEE (reference sequence). J lost 4 bases, V lost 0 bases, and 3 bases had no gene match.

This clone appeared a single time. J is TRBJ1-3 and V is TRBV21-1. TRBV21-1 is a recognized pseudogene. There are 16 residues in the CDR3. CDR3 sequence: CASSKARVLSGNTIYF. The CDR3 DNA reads TGTGCCAGCAGCAAAGCCCGTGTTCTCTCTGGAAACACCATATATTTT.

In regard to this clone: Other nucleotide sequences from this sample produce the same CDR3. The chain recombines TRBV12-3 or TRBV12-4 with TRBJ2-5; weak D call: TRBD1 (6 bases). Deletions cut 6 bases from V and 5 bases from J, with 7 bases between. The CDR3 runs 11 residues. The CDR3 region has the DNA TGTGCCAGCAGAAGGGGGGAGACCCAGTACTTC. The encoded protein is CASRRGETQYF.

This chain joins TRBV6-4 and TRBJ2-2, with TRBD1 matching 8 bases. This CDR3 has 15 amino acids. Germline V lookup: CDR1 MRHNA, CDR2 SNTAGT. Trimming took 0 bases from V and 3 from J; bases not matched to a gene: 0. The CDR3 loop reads CASSDSDRDTGELFF. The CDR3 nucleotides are TGTGCCAGCAGTGACTCGGACAGGGACACCGGGGAGCTGTTTTTT.

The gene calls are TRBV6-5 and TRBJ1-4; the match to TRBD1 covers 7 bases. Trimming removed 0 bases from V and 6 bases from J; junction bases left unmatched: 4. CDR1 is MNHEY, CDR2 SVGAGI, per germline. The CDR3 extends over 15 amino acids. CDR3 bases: TGTGCCAGCAGTTACTCGCCAGGGGGGGATGAAAAACTGTTTTTT. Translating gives CASSYSPGGDEKLFF.

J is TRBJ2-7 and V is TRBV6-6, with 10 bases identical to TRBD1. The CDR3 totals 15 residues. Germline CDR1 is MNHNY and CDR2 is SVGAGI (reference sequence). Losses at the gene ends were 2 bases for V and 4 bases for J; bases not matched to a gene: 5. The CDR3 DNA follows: TGTGCCAGCAGTTACAGGGGACAGGGGACGTACGAGCAGTACTTC. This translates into CASSYRGQGTYEQYF.

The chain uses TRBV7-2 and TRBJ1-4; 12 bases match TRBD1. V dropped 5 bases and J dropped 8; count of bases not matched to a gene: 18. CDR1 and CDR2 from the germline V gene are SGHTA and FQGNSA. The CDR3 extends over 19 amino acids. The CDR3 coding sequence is TGTGCCAGCAGCCGTTCCGGGACAGGGGGCGCTACACTCTCAGAAAAACTGTTTTTT. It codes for CASSRSGTGGATLSEKLFF.

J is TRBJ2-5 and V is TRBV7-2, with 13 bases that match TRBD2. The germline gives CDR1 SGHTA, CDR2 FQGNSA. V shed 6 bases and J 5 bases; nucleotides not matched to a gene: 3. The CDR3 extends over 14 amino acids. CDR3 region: CASRLAGGLETQYF. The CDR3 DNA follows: TGTGCCAGCAGACTAGCGGGGGGGCTGGAGACCCAGTACTTC.

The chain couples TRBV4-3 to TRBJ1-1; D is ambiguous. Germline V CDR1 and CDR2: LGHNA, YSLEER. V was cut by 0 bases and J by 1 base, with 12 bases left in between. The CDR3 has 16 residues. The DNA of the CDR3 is TGCGCCAGCAGCCAAGAGTTTGAGGGCTGGAACACTGAAGCTTTCTTT. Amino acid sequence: CASSQEFEGWNTEAFF.

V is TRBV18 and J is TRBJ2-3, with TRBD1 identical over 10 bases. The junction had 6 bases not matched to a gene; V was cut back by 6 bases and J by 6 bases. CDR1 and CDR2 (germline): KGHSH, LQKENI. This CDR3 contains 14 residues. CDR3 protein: CASSRDRGFDTQYF. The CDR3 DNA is TGTGCCAGCTCCAGGGACAGGGGTTTTGATACGCAGTATTTT.

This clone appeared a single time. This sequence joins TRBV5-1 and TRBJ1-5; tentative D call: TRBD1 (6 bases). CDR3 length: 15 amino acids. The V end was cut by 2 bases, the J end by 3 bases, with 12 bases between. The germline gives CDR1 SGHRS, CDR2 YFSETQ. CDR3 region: CASSFSGVDNQPQHF. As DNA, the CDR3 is TGCGCCAGCAGCTTTTCAGGGGTGGACAATCAGCCCCAGCATTTT.

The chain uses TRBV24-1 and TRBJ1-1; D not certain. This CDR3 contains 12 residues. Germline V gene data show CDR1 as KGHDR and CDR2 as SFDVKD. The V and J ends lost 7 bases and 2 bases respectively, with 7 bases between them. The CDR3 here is CATRDGNTEAFF. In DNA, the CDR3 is TGTGCCACCAGGGACGGAAACACTGAAGCTTTCTTT.

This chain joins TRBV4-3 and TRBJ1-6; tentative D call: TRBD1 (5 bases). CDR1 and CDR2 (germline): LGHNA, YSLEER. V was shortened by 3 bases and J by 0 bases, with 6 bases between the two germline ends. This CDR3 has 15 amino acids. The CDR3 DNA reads TGCGCCAGCAGCCAGGGGCTCTCCTATAATTCACCCCTCCACTTT. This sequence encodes CASSQGLSYNSPLHF.